What follows describes a single TCR beta chain. Germline values: CDR1 LNHNV, CDR2 YYDKDF (reference sequence). Trimming removed 0 bases at V and 4 bases at J, with 16 bases between. The CDR3 totals 17 residues. This sample was taken from a study of blood T cell repertoires in COVID-19. Turning to the study itself: Samples taken during acute and convalescent COVID-19 were collected in the United States, Italy and Spain.

Those enrolled in Seattle joined during active infection and were followed longitudinally afterward. Measured with immunoSEQ multiplex PCR; TCRdb has only the in-frame clones, and not every one. This sample carries some 240,000 clones, 82% of them seen once, and the ten largest clones take about 5.6%. Sequencing was performed on peripheral blood. This chain connects TRBV15 to TRBJ1-3; D ambiguous. The sequence was obtained from a woman in her 70s with COVID-19, enrolled during active disease. Here the CDR3 DNA reads TGTGCCACCAGCAGAGATCTGCGTAACCAAGCAGGAAACACCATATATTTT. As protein: CATSRDLRNQAGNTIYF.